One and the same sample provided the 30 T cell receptor beta chains below, sequenced in a study of blood T cell repertoires in COVID-19. TCRdb's copy holds only in-frame clones and misses some; the assay was immunoSEQ multiplex PCR. Of a few hundred thousand clones in the sample, around 87% are singletons; the top ten hold 1.5% to 2.5%. Sequencing used PBMCs or T cells enriched from blood (not recorded which). These receptors were obtained from a man aged 35 to 55 in a cohort exposed to, infected with or recovered from COVID-19 (not recorded which).

V gene TRBV28 combines with J gene TRBJ2-7, with D possibly being TRBD1 (8 bases). Trimming left V 7 bases short and J 7 bases short, with 23 bases between. The CDR3 is made up of 15 amino acids. Germline lookup yields CDR1 MDHEN and CDR2 SYDVKM. The CDR3 loop reads CASTFGGQGAREQYF. The DNA of the CDR3 is TGTGCCAGCACCTTCGGGGGGCAGGGGGCTAGAGAGCAGTACTTC.

The chain combines TRBV30 with TRBJ1-1; D is unresolved. The CDR3 is 15 residues long. Trimming stripped 7 bases from V and 1 base from J, with 19 bases between. Germline V gene sequence: CDR1 GTSNPN, CDR2 SVGIG (reference sequence). The CDR3 DNA is TGTGCCTCGCCCTCCTACGGGTACTCGAACACTGAAGCTTTCTTT. Translation: CASPSYGYSNTEAFF.

As for this clone: At one boundary the junction diverges from the germline segment, which might be a read error. This chain links TRBV11-2 with TRBJ2-1, with 8 bases fitting TRBD2. Germline V gene sequence: CDR1 SGHAT, CDR2 FQNNGV. The CDR3 loop spans 14 amino acids. The CDR3 here is CASSLGTSPMVHIF. DNA for the CDR3: TGTGCCAGCAGCTTAGGGACTAGCCCCATGGTTCACATCTTC.

This chain connects TRBV7-9 to TRBJ2-3; the D gene is possibly TRBD1 (6 bases). CDR1 is SEHNR and CDR2 is FQNEAQ in the germline V gene (reference sequence). The CDR3 spans 14 residues. The V end was cut by 5 bases, the J end by 0 bases, with 9 bases between. CDR3 DNA: TGTGCCAGCAGCAACAGGGTTAGCACAGATACGCAGTATTTT. Amino acids: CASSNRVSTDTQYF.

The chain uses TRBV7-9 and TRBJ1-2, with a possible D match to TRBD1 (5 bases). The CDR3 has 11 amino acids. V dropped 8 bases and J dropped 4 bases, with 8 bases sitting between them. Germline lookup yields CDR1 SEHNR and CDR2 FQNEAQ (reference sequence). The CDR3 protein is CASVTVYGYTF. CDR3 coding DNA: TGTGCCAGCGTGACAGTCTATGGCTACACCTTC.

This rearrangement joins TRBV5-6 to TRBJ1-4; D perhaps matches TRBD1 (6 bases). CDR3 length equals 14 residues. The V gene lost 4 bases and the J gene lost 4 bases, with 11 bases spanning the gap. Per the germline V gene, CDR1 is SGHDT and CDR2 is YYEEEE. CDR3: CASSQDRNNEKLFF. The CDR3, as DNA: TGTGCCAGCAGCCAGGACAGAAATAATGAAAAACTGTTTTTT.

This clone was counted a single time. This chain joins TRBV29-1 and TRBJ2-1, with a weak D call TRBD1 (6 bases). The ends were cut back, 1 base at V and 3 bases at J, with 10 bases in the middle. The germline V gene encodes CDR1 SQVTM and CDR2 ANQGSEA. The CDR3 runs 14 residues. CDR3 sequence (DNA): TGCAGCGTTGAAGTCCCGGACAGCTACAATGAGCAGTTCTTC. It is translated as CSVEVPDSYNEQFF.

The chain recombines TRBV5-1 with TRBJ2-1; 7 bases fit TRBD2. Trimming at V came to 2 bases and at J to 3 bases, leaving 5 bases not matched to a gene. The CDR3 is 15 residues long. Germline-derived CDR1 and CDR2 are SGHRS and YFSETQ. The CDR3 reads CASSFAGEDYNEQFF. The CDR3 DNA reads as TGCGCCAGCAGCTTCGCGGGGGAAGACTACAATGAGCAGTTCTTC. The entire variable domain, with the rest obtained from reference TRBV5-1 and TRBJ2-1, is as follows: KAGVTQTPRYLIKTRGQQVTLSCSPISGHRSVSWYQQTPGQGLQFLFEYFSETQRNKGNFPGRFSGRQFSNSRSEMNVSTLELGDSALYLCASSFAGEDYNEQFFGPGTRLTVL.

This clone was recorded a few times. The chain carries TRBV28 and TRBJ1-3, with D possibly being TRBD1 (6 bases). The V end lost 3 bases, the J end lost 1 base, and 13 bases lay between the germline ends. Germline CDR1 MDHEN, CDR2 SYDVKM. This CDR3 is 16 amino acids long. CDR3 nucleotide sequence: TGTGCCAGCAGTTTCCCCGCAGGGGATTCTGGAAACACCATATATTTT. It is translated as CASSFPAGDSGNTIYF.

The V gene is TRBV28, the J gene TRBJ2-5; 7 bases match TRBD2. After removal of 6 bases from V and 3 bases from J, the junction contained 10 bases not matched to a gene. The V gene's germline CDR1 is MDHEN and CDR2 SYDVKM. CDR3 length equals 15 residues. Written as DNA, the CDR3 is TGTGCCAGCAGCCCCCCGGGGAGCGGGGAAGAGACCCAGTACTTC. Protein sequence: CASSPPGSGEETQYF.

This chain joins TRBV11-2 and TRBJ2-2; TRBD2 matches at 11 bases. The CDR3 is 15 amino acids. CDR1 is SGHAT, CDR2 FQNNGV, per germline. Trimming cost V 4 bases and J 5 bases; bases outside gene matches: 3. The CDR3 sequence: CASSSRTSGTGELFF. The CDR3 DNA reads TGTGCCAGCAGCTCCAGGACTAGCGGGACCGGGGAGCTGTTTTTT.

This chain uses TRBV2 with TRBJ1-3; possibly TRBD1 for D (6 bases). Germline CDR1 is SNHLY and CDR2 is FYNNEI. The ends were cut back, 6 bases at V and 0 bases at J, with 9 bases in the middle. The CDR3 is made up of 14 amino acids. The CDR3, as DNA: TGTGCCAGCAGAGGGGGAAACTCTGGAAACACCATATATTTT. Translated: CASRGGNSGNTIYF.

V gene TRBV7-6 combines with J gene TRBJ2-1; 9 nucleotides line up with TRBD2. CDR1 and CDR2 from the germline V gene are SGHVS and FNYEAQ. This CDR3 spans 15 amino acids. With V trimmed by 5 bases and J by 5 bases, 7 bases remained unmatched. Here the CDR3 reads CASSLSGSSDNEQFF. In DNA, the CDR3 is TGTGCCAGCAGCCTTAGCGGGAGTTCGGACAATGAGCAGTTCTTC.

In its sample, this clone was seen a few times. The genes are TRBV11-2 and TRBJ2-1, with 10 bases fitting TRBD2. From germline, CDR1 is SGHAT and CDR2 FQNNGV. The V segment lost 0 bases and the J segment 8 bases; nucleotides outside the gene matches: 13. CDR3 length equals 18 residues. The CDR3 loop reads CASSLESGRAPLPYEQFF. The CDR3 nucleotides are TGTGCCAGCAGCTTAGAAAGCGGGAGGGCCCCACTTCCCTATGAGCAGTTCTTC. Drawing the rest from reference TRBV11-2 and TRBJ2-1, the complete variable domain is EAGVAQSPRYKIIEKRQSVAFWCNPISGHATLYWYQQILGQGPKLLIQFQNNGVVDDSQLPKDRFSAERLKGVDSTLKIQPAKLEDSAVYLCASSLESGRAPLPYEQFFGPGTRLTVL.

This chain links TRBV14 with TRBJ1-2, with D unclear. Germline V gene data show CDR1 as SGHDN and CDR2 as FVKESK. This CDR3 region has 13 residues. V lost 4 bases and J 5 bases, leaving 11 bases between the germline ends. CDR3: CASSRREFYGYTF. The DNA for the CDR3 is TGTGCCAGCAGCCGACGGGAATTTTATGGCTACACCTTC.

V and J are TRBV30 and TRBJ1-5, with 10 nucleotides matching TRBD1. Germline CDR1 and CDR2: GTSNPN and SVGIG (reference sequence). V was pared by 3 bases and J by 7 bases, with 9 bases of the junction left unmatched. CDR3 length: 15 amino acids. The CDR3 sequence is CAWSLTGQGKQPQHF. CDR3 sequence (DNA): TGTGCCTGGAGCCTGACGGGACAGGGGAAACAGCCCCAGCATTTT.

The rearrangement links TRBV30 to TRBJ1-6, with 9 bases identical to TRBD1. Trimming cost V 2 bases and J 8 bases; bases outside gene matches: 4. CDR3 length equals 14 residues. The germline V gene has CDR1 GTSNPN and CDR2 SVGIG (reference sequence). CDR3 nucleotides: TGTGCCTGGAGTAGGGGACAGGGAGATTCACCCCTCCACTTT. It codes for CAWSRGQGDSPLHF.

This clone was seen only a few times. This chain uses TRBV9 with TRBJ2-2; 7 bases are a match to TRBD1. The CDR3 has 16 amino acids. Looked up from germline, CDR1 is SGDLS and CDR2 is YYNGEE. Trimming removed 6 bases from V and 2 bases from J; junction bases left unmatched: 10. The CDR3 DNA is TGTGCCAGCACAACCACAGGGGACCCTAACACCGGGGAGCTGTTTTTT. Protein: CASTTTGDPNTGELFF.

The chain is built from TRBV27 and TRBJ1-4, with no clear D. The germline V and J ends were trimmed by 6 bases and 7 bases, with 18 bases remaining between them. CDR3 size: 15 residues. The germline CDR1 and CDR2 sequences are MNHEY and SMNVEV (reference sequence). CDR3 sequence reads: CASRSFLAGSEKLFF. The CDR3 nucleotides are TGTGCCAGCAGGTCATTTTTGGCTGGGAGTGAAAAACTGTTTTTT. Variable domain in full (rest from reference TRBV27 and TRBJ1-4): EAQVTQNPRYLITVTGKKLTVTCSQNMNHEYMSWYRQDPGLGLRQIYYSMNVEVTDKGDVPEGYKVSRKEKRNFPLILESPSPNQTSLYFCASRSFLAGSEKLFFGSGTQLSVL.

The chain combines TRBV6-5 with TRBJ2-7, with TRBD1 matching 8 bases. Germline trimming cut 5 bases from V and 2 bases from J; bases unmatched to any gene: 8. The CDR3 is 15 residues long. The germline V gene has CDR1 MNHEY and CDR2 SVGAGI. The CDR3 loop reads CASSHRDRFPYEQYF. The DNA for the CDR3 is TGTGCCAGCAGTCACCGGGACAGGTTCCCCTACGAGCAGTACTTC.

V gene TRBV7-9 combines with J gene TRBJ1-1; 7 bases fit TRBD1. CDR1 and CDR2 from the germline V gene are SEHNR and FQNEAQ (reference sequence). The CDR3 has 14 amino acids. The trim removed 10 bases at V and 1 base at J, leaving 9 bases unmatched. The CDR3 DNA is TGTGCCACCACGAGGGGGACAGAGAACACTGAAGCTTTCTTT. It codes for CATTRGTENTEAFF.

The J gene is TRBJ2-1, the V gene TRBV30; D perhaps matches TRBD2 (6 bases). This CDR3 comprises 13 residues. Germline CDR1 is GTSNPN and CDR2 is SVGIG (reference sequence). Trimming took 0 bases from V and 10 from J, leaving 13 bases between them. The CDR3 bases are TGTGCCTGGAGTGTACTAGCTTTTGGGGAGCAGTTCTTC. Translated, it gives CAWSVLAFGEQFF.

The rearrangement uses TRBV7-9 and TRBJ2-1; 10 nucleotides align to TRBD2. The ends lost 1 base at V and 10 bases at J; junction bases unmatched: 7. The CDR3 is 15 amino acids. The germline gives CDR1 SEHNR, CDR2 FQNEAQ (reference sequence). The CDR3 sequence: CASSLGLAGVNEQFF. The DNA of the CDR3 is TGTGCCAGCAGCTTAGGGCTAGCGGGAGTCAACGAGCAGTTCTTC.

The rearrangement joins TRBV3-1 (or the pseudogene TRBV3-2) to TRBJ1-1, with D uncertain. Germline V CDR1 and CDR2: LGHDT, YNNKEL (reference sequence). Between the trimmed V and J ends, which lost 1 base and 5 bases, there was a span of 17 bases. This CDR3 has 16 amino acids. The CDR3: CASSQAPGRGGTEAFF. For the CDR3, the DNA is TGTGCCAGCAGCCAAGCCCCCGGCCGGGGAGGTACTGAAGCTTTCTTT.

The V and J genes are TRBV5-1 and TRBJ1-6; 9 bases fit TRBD1. The germline gives CDR1 SGHRS, CDR2 YFSETQ. The CDR3 consists of 14 residues. J gave up 7 bases and V 1 base, and 0 bases lay outside the gene matches. The CDR3 loop reads CASSLTGGNSPLHF. For the CDR3, the DNA is TGCGCCAGCAGCTTGACAGGGGGCAATTCACCCCTCCACTTT.

The rearrangement links TRBV18 to TRBJ1-1, with D unresolved. CDR1 is KGHSH, CDR2 LQKENI, per germline. V shed 0 bases and J shed 7 bases, with 9 bases lying between them. The CDR3 totals 13 residues. The CDR3 bases are TGTGCCAGCTCACCACCGGGAGACGTTGAAGCTTTCTTT. Its protein is CASSPPGDVEAFF.

The chain combines TRBV5-1 with TRBJ1-6, with 8 bases fitting TRBD1. This CDR3 comprises 14 residues. Trimming removed 4 bases from V and 5 bases from J; junction bases left unmatched: 2. Per germline, CDR1 SGHRS and CDR2 YFSETQ. This CDR3 reads CASSMTGDNSPLHF. Written as DNA, the CDR3 is TGCGCCAGCAGCATGACAGGGGATAATTCACCCCTCCACTTT.

The count of this clone is one. The V call is TRBV14, the J call TRBJ2-2; TRBD2 matches 12 bases. Germline CDR1 is SGHDN and CDR2 is FVKESK. Losses at the gene ends were 2 bases for V and 7 bases for J; bases not matched to a gene: 11. The length of the CDR3 is 18 residues. Here the CDR3 reads CASSQLTSGRSQGGELFF. The CDR3 DNA follows: TGTGCCAGCAGCCAACTGACTAGCGGGAGATCTCAGGGCGGGGAGCTGTTTTTT.

The chain uses TRBV6-6 and TRBJ1-1, with D maybe TRBD1 (6 bases). CDR1 and CDR2 (germline): MNHNY, SVGAGI (reference sequence). The CDR3 is made up of 14 amino acids. The ends were cut back, 5 bases at V and 5 bases at J, with 15 bases in the middle. CDR3 sequence: CASSQQGGGTEAFF. The CDR3 region has the DNA TGTGCCAGCAGTCAACAGGGAGGGGGAACTGAAGCTTTCTTT.

The chain joins TRBV2 to TRBJ2-1, with D uncertain. This CDR3 has 13 amino acids. V lost 6 bases to trimming and J lost 4 bases, with 10 bases between them. The germline CDR1 and CDR2 sequences are SNHLY and FYNNEI. DNA of the CDR3: TGTGCCAGCAGGGTTGACACATACAATGAGCAGTTCTTC. Protein product: CASRVDTYNEQFF.